This T cell receptor beta chain was obtained from a study of cytomegalovirus exposure and HLA in healthy donors. Points from the study as a whole: Later examination showed HLA-associated TCR beta chains had greater clonal expansion than equally common others. CMV serostatus was the sole immune exposure information available. A later analysis linked a missense DCLRE1C variant to TCR beta V- and J-gene trimming.

Remarks on this clone: Its specificity is unknown.

There are 13 residues in the CDR3. In germline, CDR1 is SGDLS, CDR2 YYNGEE. Between the trimmed V and J ends, which lost 2 bases and 1 base, there was a span of 5 bases. Vbeta (60) and Jbeta (13) primers were used in the PCR. The data were produced by immunoSEQ multiplex PCR, yet TCRdb's version contains in-frame clones alone and is incomplete. Here the sample spans roughly 130,000 clones, about two thirds being singletons. The sample consisted of PBMCs. This clonotype originated in a man aged 35 to 55 in good health and CMV-seropositive. This sequence joins TRBV9 and TRBJ2-3; D is unresolved. The CDR3 nucleotides read TGTGCCAGCAGCGTTCTCCGCACAGATACGCAGTATTTT. Its protein product is CASSVLRTDTQYF.